The next 10 T cell receptor beta chains were all read from a single sample in a study of cytomegalovirus exposure and HLA in healthy donors. It was with 60 Vbeta and 13 Jbeta primers that the PCR ran. Assay: immunoSEQ multiplex PCR; the TCRdb copy retains only in-frame clones and omits some. The sample contains a few hundred thousand clones, approximately 82% of which appear only once. Material: PBMCs. Receptors originate from a woman between 35 and 50 years old in good health and CMV-seronegative.

J is TRBJ1-5 and V is TRBV19; the D is unclear. This CDR3 contains 15 residues. Germline CDR1 reads LNHDA; CDR2 reads SQIVND (reference sequence). Trimming cost V 7 bases and J 3 bases, with 16 bases left between them. The CDR3 region is CASTGYLGFNQPQHF. CDR3 bases: TGTGCCAGTACCGGGTATCTCGGATTCAATCAGCCCCAGCATTTT.

The chain joins TRBV15 to TRBJ1-1, with TRBD1 matching 8 bases. CDR3 size: 19 residues. The junction had 12 bases not matched to a gene; V was cut back by 0 bases and J by 0 bases. Per germline, CDR1 LNHNV and CDR2 YYDKDF (reference sequence). The chain's CDR3 is CATSRDFLGRGLLNTEAFF. DNA for the CDR3: TGTGCCACCAGCAGAGATTTTTTGGGCAGGGGGCTGCTGAACACTGAAGCTTTCTTT.

This clone was observed a single time. The chain employs TRBV5-6 and TRBJ1-2; 9 bases align to TRBD1. V gave up 3 bases and J gave up 3 bases; unmatched junction bases: 6. The CDR3 has 15 residues. Looked up from germline, CDR1 is SGHDT and CDR2 is YYEEEE. CDR3: CASSSLDRGHYGYTF. The CDR3 bases are TGTGCCAGCAGCTCCCTGGACAGGGGACACTATGGCTACACCTTC.

This chain uses TRBV14 with TRBJ1-2; D gene ambiguous. CDR3 size: 12 residues. The V end was cut by 2 bases, the J end by 4 bases, with 5 bases between. Germline assignment: CDR1 SGHDN and CDR2 FVKESK. The CDR3 loop is CASSQSGYGYTF. The CDR3, as DNA: TGTGCCAGCAGCCAATCCGGCTATGGCTACACCTTC.

The V gene is TRBV10-1, the J gene TRBJ2-3, with TRBD2 identical over 8 bases. CDR1 WNHNN and CDR2 SYGVQD come from the germline V gene (reference sequence). The CDR3 is 17 amino acids. Trimming at V came to 0 bases and at J to 0 bases, leaving 5 bases not matched to a gene. CDR3 coding DNA: TGCGCCAGCAGTGAGTCACCACTAGCGGCAAGCACAGATACGCAGTATTTT. This translates into CASSESPLAASTDTQYF.

The rearrangement uses TRBV27 and TRBJ2-2; D uncertain. The germline V gene has CDR1 MNHEY and CDR2 SMNVEV (reference sequence). The V end lost 2 bases, the J end lost 6 bases, and 7 bases lay between the germline ends. This CDR3 contains 13 residues. CDR3 sequence: CASSLVSPGELFF. In nucleotides, the CDR3 is TGTGCCAGCAGTTTAGTTAGTCCCGGGGAGCTGTTTTTT.

This chain connects TRBV29-1 to TRBJ2-5; no reliable D call. Germline V CDR1 and CDR2: SQVTM, ANQGSEA. Trimming pared 4 bases from V and 1 base from J, leaving 16 bases between. The CDR3 totals 15 residues. The CDR3 loop reads CSVVFPFVFQETQYF. DNA for the CDR3: TGCAGCGTTGTGTTCCCGTTCGTGTTCCAAGAGACCCAGTACTTC. Full variable domain (missing parts from reference TRBV29-1 and TRBJ2-5): SAVISQKPSRDICQRGTSLTIQCQVDSQVTMMFWYRQQPGQSLTLIATANQGSEATYESGFVIDKFPISRPNLTFSTLTVSNMSPEDSSIYLCSVVFPFVFQETQYFGPGTRLLVL.

The chain couples TRBV11-3 to TRBJ2-5, with TRBD1 matching over 11 bases. Germline assignment: CDR1 SGHNT and CDR2 YENEEA. J lost 5 bases, V lost 4 bases, and 6 bases had no gene match. The CDR3 consists of 15 residues. DNA for the CDR3: TGTGCCAGCAGCTCCCGGACAGGGGGCAGCGAGACCCAGTACTTC. Protein product: CASSSRTGGSETQYF.

A single count supports this clone. The chain employs TRBV28 and TRBJ1-1, with D tentatively TRBD1 (5 bases). Trimming removed 4 bases at V and 1 base at J, with 13 bases between. Germline CDR1 is MDHEN and CDR2 is SYDVKM. The CDR3 has 15 residues. CDR3 in amino acids: CASSSPTEANTEAFF. CDR3 DNA sequence: TGTGCCAGCAGTTCCCCGACAGAAGCGAACACTGAAGCTTTCTTT.

V usage is TRBV4-1 and J usage is TRBJ1-4, with 7 bases fitting TRBD1. The CDR3 length is 16 residues. From germline, CDR1 is MGHRA and CDR2 YSYEKL. After removal of 1 base from V and 3 bases from J, the junction contained 5 bases not matched to a gene. The CDR3 sequence is CASSQGEGAANEKLFF. Written as DNA, the CDR3 is TGCGCCAGCAGCCAAGGCGAGGGGGCAGCTAATGAAAAACTGTTTTTT.